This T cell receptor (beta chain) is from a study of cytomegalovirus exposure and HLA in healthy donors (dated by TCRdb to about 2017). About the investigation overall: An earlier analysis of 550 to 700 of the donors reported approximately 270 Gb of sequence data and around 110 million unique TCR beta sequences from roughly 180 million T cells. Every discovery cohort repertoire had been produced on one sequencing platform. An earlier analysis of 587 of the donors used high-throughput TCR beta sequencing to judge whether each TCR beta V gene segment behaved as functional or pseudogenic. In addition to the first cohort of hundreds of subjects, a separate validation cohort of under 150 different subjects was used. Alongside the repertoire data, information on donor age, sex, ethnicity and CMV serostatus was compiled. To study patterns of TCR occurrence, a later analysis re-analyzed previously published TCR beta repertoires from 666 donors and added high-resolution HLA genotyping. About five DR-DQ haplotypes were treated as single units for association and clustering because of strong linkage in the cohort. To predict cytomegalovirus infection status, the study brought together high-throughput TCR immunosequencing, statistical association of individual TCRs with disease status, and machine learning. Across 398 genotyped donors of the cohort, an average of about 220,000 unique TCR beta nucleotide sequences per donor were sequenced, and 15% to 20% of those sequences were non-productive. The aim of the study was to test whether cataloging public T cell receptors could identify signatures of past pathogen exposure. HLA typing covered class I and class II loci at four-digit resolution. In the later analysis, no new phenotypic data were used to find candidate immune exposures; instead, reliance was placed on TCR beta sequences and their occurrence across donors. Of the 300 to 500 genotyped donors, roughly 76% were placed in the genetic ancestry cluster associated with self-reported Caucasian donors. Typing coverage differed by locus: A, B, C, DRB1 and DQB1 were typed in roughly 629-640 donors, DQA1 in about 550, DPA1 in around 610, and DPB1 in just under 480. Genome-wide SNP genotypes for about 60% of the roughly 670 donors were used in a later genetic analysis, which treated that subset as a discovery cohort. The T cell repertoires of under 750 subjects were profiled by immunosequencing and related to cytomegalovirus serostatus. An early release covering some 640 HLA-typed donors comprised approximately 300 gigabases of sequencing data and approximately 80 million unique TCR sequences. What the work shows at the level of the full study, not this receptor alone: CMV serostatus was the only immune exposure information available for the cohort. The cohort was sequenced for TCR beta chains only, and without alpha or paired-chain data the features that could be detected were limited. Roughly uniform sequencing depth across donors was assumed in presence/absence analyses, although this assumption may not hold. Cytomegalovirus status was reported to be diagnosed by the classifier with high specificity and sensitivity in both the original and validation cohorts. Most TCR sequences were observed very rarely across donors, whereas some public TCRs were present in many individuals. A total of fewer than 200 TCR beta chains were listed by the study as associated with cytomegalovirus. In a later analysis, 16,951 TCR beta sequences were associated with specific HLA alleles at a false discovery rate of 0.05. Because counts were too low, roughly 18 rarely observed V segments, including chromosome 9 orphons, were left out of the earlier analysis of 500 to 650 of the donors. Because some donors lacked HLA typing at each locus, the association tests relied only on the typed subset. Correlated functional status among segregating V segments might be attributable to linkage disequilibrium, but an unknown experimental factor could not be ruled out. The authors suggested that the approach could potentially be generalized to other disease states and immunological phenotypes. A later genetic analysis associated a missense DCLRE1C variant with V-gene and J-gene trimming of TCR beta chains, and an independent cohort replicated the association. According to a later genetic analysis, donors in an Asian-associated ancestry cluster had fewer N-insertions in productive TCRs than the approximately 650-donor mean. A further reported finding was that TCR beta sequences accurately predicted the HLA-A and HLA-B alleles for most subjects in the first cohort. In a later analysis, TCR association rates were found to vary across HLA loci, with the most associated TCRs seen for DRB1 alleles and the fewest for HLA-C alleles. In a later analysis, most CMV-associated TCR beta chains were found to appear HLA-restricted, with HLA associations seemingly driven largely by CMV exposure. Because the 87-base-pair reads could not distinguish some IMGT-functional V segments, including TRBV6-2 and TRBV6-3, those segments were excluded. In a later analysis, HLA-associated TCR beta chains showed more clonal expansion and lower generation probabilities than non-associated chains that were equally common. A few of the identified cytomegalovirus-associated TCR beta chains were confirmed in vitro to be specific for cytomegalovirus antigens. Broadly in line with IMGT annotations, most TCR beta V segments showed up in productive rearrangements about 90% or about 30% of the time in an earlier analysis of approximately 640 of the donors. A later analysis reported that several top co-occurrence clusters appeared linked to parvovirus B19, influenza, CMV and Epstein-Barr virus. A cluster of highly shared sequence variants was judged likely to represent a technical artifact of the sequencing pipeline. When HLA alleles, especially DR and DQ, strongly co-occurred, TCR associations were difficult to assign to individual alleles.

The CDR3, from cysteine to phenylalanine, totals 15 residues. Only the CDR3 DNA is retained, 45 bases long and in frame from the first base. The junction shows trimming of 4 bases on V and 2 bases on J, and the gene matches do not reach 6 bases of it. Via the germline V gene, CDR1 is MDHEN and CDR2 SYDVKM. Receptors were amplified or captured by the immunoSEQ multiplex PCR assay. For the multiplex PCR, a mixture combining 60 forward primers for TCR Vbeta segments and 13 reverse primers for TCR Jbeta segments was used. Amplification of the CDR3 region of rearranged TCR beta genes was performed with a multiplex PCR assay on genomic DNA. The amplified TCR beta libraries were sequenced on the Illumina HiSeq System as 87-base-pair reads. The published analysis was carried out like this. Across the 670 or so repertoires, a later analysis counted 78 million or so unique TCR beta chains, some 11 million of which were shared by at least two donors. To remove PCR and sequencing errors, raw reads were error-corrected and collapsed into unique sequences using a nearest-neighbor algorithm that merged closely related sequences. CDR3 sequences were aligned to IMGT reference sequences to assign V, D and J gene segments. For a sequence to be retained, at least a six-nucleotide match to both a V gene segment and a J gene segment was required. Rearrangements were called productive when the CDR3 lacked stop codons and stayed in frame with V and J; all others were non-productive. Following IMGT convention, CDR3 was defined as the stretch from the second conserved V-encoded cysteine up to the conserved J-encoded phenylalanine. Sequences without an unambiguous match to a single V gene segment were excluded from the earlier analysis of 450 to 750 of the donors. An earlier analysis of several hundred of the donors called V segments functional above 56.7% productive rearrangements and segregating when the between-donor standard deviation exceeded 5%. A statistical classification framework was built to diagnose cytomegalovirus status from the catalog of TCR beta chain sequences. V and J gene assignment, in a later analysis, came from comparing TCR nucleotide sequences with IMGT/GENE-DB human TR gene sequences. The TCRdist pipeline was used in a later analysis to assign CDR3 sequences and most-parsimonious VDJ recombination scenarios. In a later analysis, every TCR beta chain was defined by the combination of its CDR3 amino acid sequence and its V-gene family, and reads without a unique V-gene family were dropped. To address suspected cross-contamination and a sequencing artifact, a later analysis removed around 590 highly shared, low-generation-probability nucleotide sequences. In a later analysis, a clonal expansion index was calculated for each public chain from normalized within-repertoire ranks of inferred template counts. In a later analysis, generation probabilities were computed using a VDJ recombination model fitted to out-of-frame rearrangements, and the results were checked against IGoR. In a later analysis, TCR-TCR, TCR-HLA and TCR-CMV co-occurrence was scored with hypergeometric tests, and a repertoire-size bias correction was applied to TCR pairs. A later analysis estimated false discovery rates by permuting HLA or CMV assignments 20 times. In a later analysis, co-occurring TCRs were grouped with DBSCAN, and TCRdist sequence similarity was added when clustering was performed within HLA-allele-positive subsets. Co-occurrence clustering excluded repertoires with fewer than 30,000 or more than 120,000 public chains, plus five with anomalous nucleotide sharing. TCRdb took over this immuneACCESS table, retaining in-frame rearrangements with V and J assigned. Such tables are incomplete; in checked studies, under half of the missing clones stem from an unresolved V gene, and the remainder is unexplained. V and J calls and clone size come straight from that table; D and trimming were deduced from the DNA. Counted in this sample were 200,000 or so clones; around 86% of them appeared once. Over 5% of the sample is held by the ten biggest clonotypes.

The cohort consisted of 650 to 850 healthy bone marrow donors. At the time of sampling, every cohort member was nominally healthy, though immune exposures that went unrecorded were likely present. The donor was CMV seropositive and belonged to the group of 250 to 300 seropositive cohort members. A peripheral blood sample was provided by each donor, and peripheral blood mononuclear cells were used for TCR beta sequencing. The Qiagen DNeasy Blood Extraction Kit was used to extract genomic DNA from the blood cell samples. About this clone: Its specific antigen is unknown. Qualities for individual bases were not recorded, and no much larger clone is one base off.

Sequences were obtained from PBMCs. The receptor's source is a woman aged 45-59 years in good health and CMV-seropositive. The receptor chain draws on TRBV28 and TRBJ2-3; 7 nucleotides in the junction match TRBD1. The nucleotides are TGTGCCAGCAGTTCTCAGACAGGGTCCACAGATACGCAGTATTTT. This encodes CASSSQTGSTDTQYF. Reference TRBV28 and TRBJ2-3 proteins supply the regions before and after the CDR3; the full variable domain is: DVKVTQSSRYLVKRTGEKVFLECVQDMDHENMFWYRQDPGLGLRLIYFSYDVKMKEKGDIPEGYSVSREKKERFSLILESASTNQTSMYLCASSSQTGSTDTQYFGPGTRLTVL.